The rows below give T cell receptor beta chains drawn from one sample of a study of CD8 T cells in Susac syndrome. TCRdb reprocessed the immunoSEQ multiplex PCR reads with MiXCR, giving one entry per CDR3 protein. The profile shows over 300,000 distinct CDR3 sequences, about 91% of them singletons. The sequencing sample was made of CD4+ T cells from PBMCs. The source of these receptors is a human donor with multiple sclerosis. The CDR3 runs from the conserved cysteine through the conserved F or W. D genes are given only for firm matches. Size tells how often a clone was seen (once, few, many) or the class of an expanded clone, and some rows leave it out.

CDR3nt: TGCAGCGCCGGGAAGCCGCACGGGGTCGAAGCTTTCTTT; CDR3aa: CSAGKPHGVEAFF; j_gene: TRBJ1-1; d_gene: NA; abundance: NA; v_gene: TRBV29-1
CDR3nt: TGTGCCAGCAGAGGGTCGCTAGCGGAGACCGGGGAGCTGTTTTTT; CDR3aa: CASRGSLAETGELFF; j_gene: TRBJ2-2; d_gene: TRBD2; abundance: NA; v_gene: TRBV6-5
CDR3nt: TGTGCCAGCAGTTACTTTAGGACTAGCGGGGGCCACCACGAGCAGTACTTC; CDR3aa: CASSYFRTSGGHHEQYF; j_gene: TRBJ2-7; d_gene: TRBD2; abundance: NA; v_gene: TRBV6-5
CDR3nt: TGTGCCTGTAGGCGCGGGGGGGCCTATGAGCAGTTCTTC; CDR3aa: CACRRGGAYEQFF; j_gene: TRBJ2-1; d_gene: TRBD2; abundance: once; v_gene: TRBV13
CDR3nt: TGTGCCAGCAGCCCTTTGCCAGCGGGACGGCGGACCGGGGAGCTGTTTTTT; CDR3aa: CASSPLPAGRRTGELFF; j_gene: TRBJ2-2; d_gene: TRBD2; abundance: NA; v_gene: TRBV7-8
CDR3nt: TGTGCCAGCAGTAACGGGGGGAACGGCTATGGCTACACCTTC; CDR3aa: CASSNGGNGYGYTF; j_gene: TRBJ1-2; d_gene: NA; abundance: NA; v_gene: TRBV6-6
CDR3nt: TGTGCCAGCAGCTTAAGGGGGACAGGGGCCTCGGAGACCCAGTACTTC; CDR3aa: CASSLRGTGASETQYF; j_gene: TRBJ2-5; d_gene: TRBD1; abundance: NA; v_gene: TRBV28
CDR3nt: TGCGCCAGCAGCTTGGCTCTCTCTGGGGCCAACGTCCTGACTTTC; CDR3aa: CASSLALSGANVLTF; j_gene: TRBJ2-6; d_gene: NA; abundance: NA; v_gene: TRBV5-1
CDR3nt: TGTGCCAGCAGCCAAGGAGCGTCTAACACTAAAGCTTTCTTT; CDR3aa: CASSQGASNTKAFF; j_gene: TRBJ1-1; d_gene: NA; abundance: once; v_gene: TRBV3-1
CDR3nt: TGTGCCAGCAGTCGGGACATGAACCAACCTTACCACTCGGGCGGTGGCTACACCTTC; CDR3aa: CASSRDMNQPYHSGGGYTF; j_gene: TRBJ1-2; d_gene: NA; abundance: NA; v_gene: TRBV12-3/TRBV12-4
CDR3nt: TGTGCCAGCAGTTACTCTTTTGCGGGAGTCGCAAACATTCAGTACTTC; CDR3aa: CASSYSFAGVANIQYF; j_gene: TRBJ2-4; d_gene: TRBD2; abundance: few; v_gene: TRBV6-5
CDR3nt: TGTGCCAGCAGCCCTCGGGACCTCACAGATACGCAGTATTTT; CDR3aa: CASSPRDLTDTQYF; j_gene: TRBJ2-3; d_gene: NA; abundance: NA; v_gene: TRBV11-3
CDR3nt: TGCGCCAGCAGTCAACCACAGGGACAGACTACTAACTACGAGCAGTACTTC; CDR3aa: CASSQPQGQTTNYEQYF; j_gene: TRBJ2-7; d_gene: TRBD1; abundance: NA; v_gene: TRBV23-1
CDR3nt: TGTGCCAGCGGGTCCCTCGGGCCTCAAGATACGCAGTATTTT; CDR3aa: CASGSLGPQDTQYF; j_gene: TRBJ2-3; d_gene: NA; abundance: NA; v_gene: TRBV12-3/TRBV12-4
CDR3nt: TGTGCCGTCACCGGTCAGGTATCTCCTCTAAGTCAGCCCCAGCATTTT; CDR3aa: CAVTGQVSPLSQPQHF; j_gene: TRBJ1-5; d_gene: NA; abundance: NA; v_gene: TRBV6-1
CDR3nt: TGTGCCAGCAGCCAAGAAGTGGGACTAGCGGGCTTAGAGACCCAGTACTTC; CDR3aa: CASSQEVGLAGLETQYF; j_gene: TRBJ2-5; d_gene: TRBD2; abundance: NA; v_gene: TRBV3-1
CDR3nt: TGTGCCTGGAGTCAGACAGGGACCGGCTACACCTTC; CDR3aa: CAWSQTGTGYTF; j_gene: TRBJ1-2; d_gene: TRBD1; abundance: NA; v_gene: TRBV30
CDR3nt: TGTGCCTGGAGGGACCGCCGACAGGGGGCCTCCTACGAGCAGTACTTC; CDR3aa: CAWRDRRQGASYEQYF; j_gene: TRBJ2-7; d_gene: TRBD1; abundance: NA; v_gene: TRBV30
CDR3nt: TGTGCCAGCAGCCCTGGACTAGCCACGTCCTCAAACAATGAGCAGTTCTTC; CDR3aa: CASSPGLATSSNNEQFF; j_gene: TRBJ2-1; d_gene: TRBD2; abundance: NA; v_gene: TRBV3-1
CDR3nt: TGTGCCAGCAGTCGACCAGGGGCGAGGGACACTGAAGCTTTCTTT; CDR3aa: CASSRPGARDTEAFF; j_gene: TRBJ1-1; d_gene: NA; abundance: NA; v_gene: TRBV6-5
CDR3nt: TGCAGTGCTAGACGAGGGCATGAGCAGTACTTC; CDR3aa: CSARRGHEQYF; j_gene: TRBJ2-7; d_gene: NA; abundance: NA; v_gene: TRBV20-1
CDR3nt: TGTGCCAGCAGTTCGCCCTTGACTAGCGGGCGGATCAATGAGCAGTTCTTC; CDR3aa: CASSSPLTSGRINEQFF; j_gene: TRBJ2-1; d_gene: TRBD2; abundance: NA; v_gene: TRBV6-2/TRBV6-3
CDR3nt: TGTGCCAGCAGCTCGATTAGGGACGACAATCAGCCCCAGCATTTT; CDR3aa: CASSSIRDDNQPQHF; j_gene: TRBJ1-5; d_gene: NA; abundance: NA; v_gene: TRBV7-2
CDR3nt: TGCAGCGTTGAGGAGGGAGGCAAAGGGCAGTTCTTC; CDR3aa: CSVEEGGKGQFF; j_gene: TRBJ2-1; d_gene: NA; abundance: NA; v_gene: TRBV29-1
CDR3nt: TGTGCCAGCAGTTATAATTTCGGGACATGGAGAGCCTATGGCTACACCTTC; CDR3aa: CASSYNFGTWRAYGYTF; j_gene: TRBJ1-2; d_gene: NA; abundance: NA; v_gene: TRBV6-5
CDR3nt: TGCAGCGTTGAAGGGGGGGGGACGACCAATGAGCAGTTCTTC; CDR3aa: CSVEGGGTTNEQFF; j_gene: TRBJ2-1; d_gene: TRBD2; abundance: NA; v_gene: TRBV29-1
CDR3nt: TGCAGCGTCGCGGACATCGCCATGAACACTGAAGCTTTCTTT; CDR3aa: CSVADIAMNTEAFF; j_gene: TRBJ1-1; d_gene: NA; abundance: NA; v_gene: TRBV29-1
CDR3nt: TGTGCCAGCAGGAATCAGCTCCAAGAGACCCAGTACTTC; CDR3aa: CASRNQLQETQYF; j_gene: TRBJ2-5; d_gene: NA; abundance: once; v_gene: TRBV3-1
CDR3nt: TGTGCCAGCAGCCACGCCTTTCGACTAGCGGGGACCGGGGAGCTGTTTTTT; CDR3aa: CASSHAFRLAGTGELFF; j_gene: TRBJ2-2; d_gene: TRBD2; abundance: NA; v_gene: TRBV3-1
CDR3nt: TGCAGCGTTTCATCGGGGAACACTGAAGCTTTCTTT; CDR3aa: CSVSSGNTEAFF; j_gene: TRBJ1-1; d_gene: NA; abundance: few; v_gene: TRBV29-1
CDR3nt: TGTGCCAGCAGTTTAAACGGCGTCCGCGGTGAAAAACTGTTTTTT; CDR3aa: CASSLNGVRGEKLFF; j_gene: TRBJ1-4; d_gene: NA; abundance: NA; v_gene: TRBV12-3/TRBV12-4
CDR3nt: TGTGCCAGCAGCGAAAATTTTAGGGACAGGAAAGCTTTCTTT; CDR3aa: CASSENFRDRKAFF; j_gene: TRBJ1-1; d_gene: TRBD1; abundance: NA; v_gene: TRBV6-1
CDR3nt: TGTGCCATCAGGGGGACAGAACTCCAAGAGACCCAGTACTTC; CDR3aa: CAIRGTELQETQYF; j_gene: TRBJ2-5; d_gene: TRBD1; abundance: NA; v_gene: TRBV10-3
CDR3nt: TGTGCCAGCAGCGAGGGGTTGGGACCGCACCAGGGCCGCTACGAGCAGTACTTC; CDR3aa: CASSEGLGPHQGRYEQYF; j_gene: TRBJ2-7; d_gene: NA; abundance: NA; v_gene: TRBV13
CDR3nt: TGTGCCAGCAGTCAGTCGACGGGGGGAGAGACCCAGTACTTC; CDR3aa: CASSQSTGGETQYF; j_gene: TRBJ2-5; d_gene: TRBD2; abundance: NA; v_gene: TRBV6-5
CDR3nt: TGTGCCAGCAGCCCAGGGTCCGCCGGGGAGCTGTTTTTT; CDR3aa: CASSPGSAGELFF; j_gene: TRBJ2-2; d_gene: NA; abundance: NA; v_gene: TRBV9
CDR3nt: TGTGCCACCAGTGATTTAGGGAGGGGTCAAGAGACCCAGTACTTC; CDR3aa: CATSDLGRGQETQYF; j_gene: TRBJ2-5; d_gene: TRBD2; abundance: NA; v_gene: TRBV24-1
CDR3nt: TGTGCCAGCAGCCAAGTGACCCCCAACACAGATACGCAGTATTTT; CDR3aa: CASSQVTPNTDTQYF; j_gene: TRBJ2-3; d_gene: NA; abundance: NA; v_gene: TRBV14
CDR3nt: TGTGCCAGCACCATGGGGGGGGGTACGCAGTATTTT; CDR3aa: CASTMGGGTQYF; j_gene: TRBJ2-3; d_gene: TRBD2; abundance: NA; v_gene: TRBV12-3/TRBV12-4
CDR3nt: TGTGCCAGCAGTACCCTGGGACAGGGATCCTACGAGCAGTACTTC; CDR3aa: CASSTLGQGSYEQYF; j_gene: TRBJ2-7; d_gene: TRBD1; abundance: once; v_gene: TRBV27
CDR3nt: TGTGCCAGCAGCCCACGATCCGACCCGAACTATGGCTACACCTTC; CDR3aa: CASSPRSDPNYGYTF; j_gene: TRBJ1-2; d_gene: NA; abundance: NA; v_gene: TRBV9
CDR3nt: TGTGCCAGTAGTATAGGACAGGACTACGAGCAGTACTTC; CDR3aa: CASSIGQDYEQYF; j_gene: TRBJ2-7; d_gene: NA; abundance: NA; v_gene: TRBV19
CDR3nt: TGTGCCAGTAGTTCGGGACGGAACTATGGCTACACCTTC; CDR3aa: CASSSGRNYGYTF; j_gene: TRBJ1-2; d_gene: NA; abundance: NA; v_gene: TRBV19
CDR3nt: TGTGCCTGGACGGGACTCCATGGAAACACCATATATTTT; CDR3aa: CAWTGLHGNTIYF; j_gene: TRBJ1-3; d_gene: NA; abundance: few; v_gene: TRBV30
CDR3nt: TGTGCCAGCAGTACGAGTAATCGGGGCACTGAAGCTTTCTTT; CDR3aa: CASSTSNRGTEAFF; j_gene: TRBJ1-1; d_gene: NA; abundance: NA; v_gene: TRBV12-3/TRBV12-4
CDR3nt: TGCAGTGCTAGAGACCTGACTAGCGGTCCAGATACGCAGTATTTT; CDR3aa: CSARDLTSGPDTQYF; j_gene: TRBJ2-3; d_gene: TRBD2; abundance: NA; v_gene: TRBV20-1
CDR3nt: TGCGCCAGCAGCTTGGTGCAGGGCGGGACCGGGGAGCTGTTTTTT; CDR3aa: CASSLVQGGTGELFF; j_gene: TRBJ2-2; d_gene: NA; abundance: NA; v_gene: TRBV5-1